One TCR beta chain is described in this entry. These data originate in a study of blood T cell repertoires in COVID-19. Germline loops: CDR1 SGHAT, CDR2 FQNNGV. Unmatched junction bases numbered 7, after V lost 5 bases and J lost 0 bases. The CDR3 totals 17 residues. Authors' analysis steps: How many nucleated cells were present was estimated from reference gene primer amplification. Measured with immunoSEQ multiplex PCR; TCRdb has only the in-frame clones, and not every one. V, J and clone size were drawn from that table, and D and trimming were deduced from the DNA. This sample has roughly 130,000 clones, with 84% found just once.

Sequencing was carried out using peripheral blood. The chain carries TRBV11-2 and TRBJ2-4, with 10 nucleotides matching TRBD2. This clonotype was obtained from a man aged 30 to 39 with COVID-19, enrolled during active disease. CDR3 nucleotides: TGTGCCAGCAGCCGCGGACTAGCGGCGAGAGCCAAAAACATTCAGTACTTC. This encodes CASSRGLAARAKNIQYF.